The rows below give T cell receptor beta chains drawn from one sample of a study of blood T cell repertoires in COVID-19. Here immunoSEQ multiplex PCR was the method, and the copy in TCRdb shows in-frame clones only, minus some. This table holds around 140,000 clones, 70% to 90% found once. Sequencing was carried out using peripheral blood. The receptors stem from a human donor in a cohort sampled during active COVID-19. Each CDR3 is given with its conserved first and last residue. Each record gives: J gene, clone size, D gene, V gene, CDR3 protein, CDR3 DNA. The D gene is left open where the match is weak. The size of a clone is reported for some rows only, either as once, few or many, or as a class for expanded clones.

TRBJ2-2,-,TRBD1,TRBV2,CASSEQGISTGELFF,TGTGCCAGCAGCGAACAGGGGATTAGCACCGGGGAGCTGTTTTTT
TRBJ1-3,-,TRBD1,TRBV7-8,CASSINRGPGNTIYF,TGTGCCAGCTCTATTAACAGGGGGCCTGGAAACACCATATATTTT
TRBJ1-2,-,-,TRBV3-1/TRBV3-2,CASSQEGGVEGYTF,TGTGCCAGCAGCCAAGAGGGCGGGGTAGAGGGCTACACCTTC
TRBJ2-5,-,-,TRBV7-9,CASSFPFSRVEETQYF,TGTGCCAGCAGCTTTCCCTTCAGCCGGGTGGAGGAGACCCAGTACTTC
TRBJ1-2,-,TRBD1,TRBV5-1,CASSARGQGAYGYTF,TGCGCCAGCAGCGCAAGAGGACAGGGGGCGTATGGCTACACCTTC
TRBJ1-2,-,-,TRBV29-1,CSVAEWRVLANYGYTF,TGCAGCGTTGCCGAGTGGAGAGTCTTAGCTAACTATGGCTACACCTTC
TRBJ1-6,-,-,TRBV5-6,CASSKGHLFSYNSPLHF,TGTGCCAGCAGCAAGGGACACCTTTTCTCCTATAATTCACCCCTCCACTTT
TRBJ1-2,-,-,TRBV18,CASSLPLRTARSNYGYTF,TGTGCCAGCTCACTCCCCTTAAGGACAGCCCGTTCTAACTATGGCTACACCTTC
TRBJ1-6,-,-,TRBV30,CAWKRGGSYNSPLHF,TGTGCCTGGAAGAGGGGAGGGTCCTATAATTCACCCCTCCACTTT
TRBJ1-1,-,TRBD1,TRBV6-2/TRBV6-3,CASSSLGTGLMNTEAFF,TGTGCCAGCAGTTCCCTTGGGACAGGGTTGATGAACACTGAAGCTTTCTTT
TRBJ2-5,-,-,TRBV6-5,CASSMTVQETQYF,TGTGCCAGCAGTATGACAGTACAAGAGACCCAGTACTTC
TRBJ1-2,few,-,TRBV5-1,CASRETDYGYTF,TGCGCCAGCAGGGAGACGGACTATGGCTACACCTTC
TRBJ1-2,-,-,TRBV4-2,CASSQAPRSRVSGYTF,TGTGCCAGCAGCCAAGCCCCCCGAAGCAGGGTCTCTGGCTACACCTTC
TRBJ2-7,-,TRBD1,TRBV6-1,CASSEETGDGHEQYF,TGTGCCAGCAGTGAAGAGACAGGGGATGGCCACGAGCAGTACTTC
TRBJ2-6,-,TRBD1,TRBV6-5,CASSLTGDPGANVLTF,TGTGCCAGCAGTTTAACAGGGGACCCTGGGGCCAACGTCCTGACTTTC
TRBJ1-1,few,-,TRBV5-1,CASSLANGREAFF,TGCGCCAGCAGCTTGGCCAATGGCAGAGAAGCTTTCTTT
TRBJ2-5,-,TRBD2,TRBV4-2,CASSQGGVAGGMETQYF,TGTGCCAGCAGCCAAGGGGGGGTTGCGGGGGGTATGGAGACCCAGTACTTC
TRBJ2-5,-,TRBD1,TRBV6-5,CASSYQTGKETQYF,TGTGCCAGCAGTTACCAGACAGGGAAAGAGACCCAGTACTTC
TRBJ1-1,few,-,TRBV2,CASSGQGEAFF,TGTGCCAGCAGTGGGCAGGGTGAAGCTTTCTTT
TRBJ1-2,-,TRBD1,TRBV6-4,CASSQRTGGGFSGYTF,TGTGCCAGCAGTCAACGGACAGGGGGCGGCTTCTCTGGCTACACCTTC
TRBJ1-2,-,-,TRBV7-9,CASSRSQGNYGYTF,TGTGCCAGCAGCCGATCGCAGGGGAACTATGGCTACACCTTC
TRBJ1-2,-,-,TRBV30,CAWSPQSYGYTF,TGTGCCTGGAGTCCCCAGTCCTATGGCTACACCTTC
TRBJ1-4,-,-,TRBV6-5,CASSYGALTNEKLFF,TGTGCCAGCAGTTACGGGGCCCTAACTAATGAAAAACTGTTTTTT
TRBJ1-2,-,TRBD1,TRBV25-1,CASSEWDRGHYGYTF,TGTGCCAGCAGTGAATGGGACAGGGGACACTATGGCTACACCTTC
TRBJ1-3,-,TRBD1,TRBV5-6,CASRSTGLNTIYF,TGTGCCAGCAGGTCGACAGGGCTCAACACCATATATTTT
TRBJ2-7,-,-,TRBV11-2,CASSPVSGRGPYEQYF,TGTGCCAGCAGCCCCGTATCGGGGCGGGGACCCTACGAGCAGTACTTC
TRBJ1-1,few,-,TRBV20-1,CSAKLNTEAFF,TGCAGTGCTAAGCTAAACACTGAAGCTTTCTTT
TRBJ2-3,-,-,TRBV6-1,CASSEPPGGRDTQYF,TGTGCCAGCAGTGAACCCCCTGGGGGGAGAGATACGCAGTATTTT
TRBJ2-7,-,-,TRBV7-9,CASSLGQSSYEQYF,TGTGCCAGCAGCCTAGGACAGAGCTCCTACGAGCAGTACTTC
TRBJ2-5,-,-,TRBV6-6,CASTLDPGIQETQYF,TGTGCCAGCACCCTGGACCCAGGGATACAAGAGACCCAGTACTTC
TRBJ2-7,-,-,TRBV6-1,CASSEVRDEQYF,TGTGCCAGCAGTGAGGTCAGGGACGAGCAGTACTTC
TRBJ2-7,once,TRBD1,TRBV3-1/TRBV3-2,CASSPDRIYYEQYF,TGTGCCAGCAGTCCGGACAGGATTTACTACGAGCAGTACTTC
TRBJ1-5,many,TRBD1,TRBV6-1,CASSETGASNQPQHF,TGTGCCAGCAGTGAAACAGGGGCCAGCAATCAGCCCCAGCATTTT
TRBJ2-3,-,TRBD1,TRBV4-1,CASSYRTGRADTQYF,TGCGCCAGCAGCTACCGGACAGGGCGAGCAGATACGCAGTATTTT
TRBJ2-2,-,TRBD2,TRBV6-2/TRBV6-3,CASSQLFGLARPGGTGELFF,TGTGCCAGCAGCCAGTTGTTCGGACTAGCGAGGCCCGGTGGCACCGGGGAGCTGTTTTTT
TRBJ2-3,-,TRBD1,TRBV5-5,CASSWLGTGLPDTQYF,TGTGCCAGCAGCTGGCTCGGGACAGGCTTGCCAGATACGCAGTATTTT
TRBJ2-1,once,TRBD2,TRBV7-6,CASSSRLAGGEQFF,TGTGCCAGCAGCTCCCGACTAGCGGGGGGTGAGCAGTTCTTC
TRBJ1-1,-,TRBD1,TRBV15,CATSRGGDRGTEAFF,TGTGCCACCAGCAGAGGCGGGGACAGGGGCACTGAAGCTTTCTTT
TRBJ2-5,-,-,TRBV15,CATSKAAQETQYF,TGTGCCACCAGCAAGGCGGCACAAGAGACCCAGTACTTC
TRBJ1-2,-,-,TRBV3-1/TRBV3-2,CASSPGPDGYTF,TGTGCCAGCAGTCCCGGTCCCGATGGCTACACCTTC
TRBJ2-7,-,TRBD2,TRBV5-1,CASSSSSGIAYEQYF,TGCGCCAGCAGCTCCTCTAGCGGTATCGCCTACGAGCAGTACTTC
TRBJ1-4,-,-,TRBV2,CASSRTVDEKLFF,TGTGCCAGCAGTCGGACAGTTGATGAAAAACTGTTTTTT
TRBJ2-3,-,-,TRBV11-3,CASSLAGATDTQYF,TGTGCCAGCAGCTTAGCTGGGGCCACAGATACGCAGTATTTT
TRBJ1-6,-,-,TRBV15,CATSRDLRGGNSPLHF,TGTGCCACCAGCAGAGATTTGCGGGGTGGGAATTCACCCCTCCACTTT
TRBJ2-6,-,-,TRBV10-3,CAISGLSGANVLTF,TGTGCCATCAGTGGTCTCTCTGGGGCCAACGTCCTGACTTTC